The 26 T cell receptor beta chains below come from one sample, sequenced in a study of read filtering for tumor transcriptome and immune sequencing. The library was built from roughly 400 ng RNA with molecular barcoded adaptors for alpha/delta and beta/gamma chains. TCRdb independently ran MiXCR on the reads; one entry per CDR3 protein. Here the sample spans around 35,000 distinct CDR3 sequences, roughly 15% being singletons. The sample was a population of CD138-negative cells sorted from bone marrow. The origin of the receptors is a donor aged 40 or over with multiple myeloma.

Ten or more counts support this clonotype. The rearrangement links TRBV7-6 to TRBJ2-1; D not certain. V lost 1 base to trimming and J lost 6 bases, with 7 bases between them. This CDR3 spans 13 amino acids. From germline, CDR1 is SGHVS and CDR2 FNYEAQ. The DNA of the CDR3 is TGTGCCAGCAGCTTAGTACTCGCCAATGAGCAGTTCTTC. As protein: CASSLVLANEQFF.

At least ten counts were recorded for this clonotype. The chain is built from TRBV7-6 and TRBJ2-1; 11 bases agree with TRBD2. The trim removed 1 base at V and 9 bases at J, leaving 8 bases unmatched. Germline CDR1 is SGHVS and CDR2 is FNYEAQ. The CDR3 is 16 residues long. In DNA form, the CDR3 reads TGTGCCAGCAGCTTAGGAGGTCTAGCGGGAGGAGTTGAGCAGTTCTTC. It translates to CASSLGGLAGGVEQFF.

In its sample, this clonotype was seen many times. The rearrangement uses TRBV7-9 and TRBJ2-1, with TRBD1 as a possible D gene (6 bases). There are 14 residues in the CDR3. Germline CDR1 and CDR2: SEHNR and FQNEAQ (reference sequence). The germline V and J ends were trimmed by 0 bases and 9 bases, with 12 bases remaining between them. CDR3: CASSLAGAGSEQFF. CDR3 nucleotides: TGTGCCAGCAGCTTAGCGGGGGCAGGGAGTGAGCAGTTCTTC. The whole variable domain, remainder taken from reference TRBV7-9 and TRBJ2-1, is DTGVSQNPRHKITKRGQNVTFRCDPISEHNRLYWYRQTLGQGPEFLTYFQNEAQLEKSRLLSDRFSAERPKGSFSTLEIQRTEQGDSAMYLCASSLAGAGSEQFFGPGTRLTVL.

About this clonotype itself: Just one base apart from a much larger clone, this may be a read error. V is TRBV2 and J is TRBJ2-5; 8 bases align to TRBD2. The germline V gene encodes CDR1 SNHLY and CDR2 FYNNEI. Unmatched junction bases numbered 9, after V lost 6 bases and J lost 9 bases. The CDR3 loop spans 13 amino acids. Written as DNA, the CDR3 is TGTGCCAGCAGACTAAAGCGGGAGTGGGCCCAGTACTTC. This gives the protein CASRLKREWAQYF.

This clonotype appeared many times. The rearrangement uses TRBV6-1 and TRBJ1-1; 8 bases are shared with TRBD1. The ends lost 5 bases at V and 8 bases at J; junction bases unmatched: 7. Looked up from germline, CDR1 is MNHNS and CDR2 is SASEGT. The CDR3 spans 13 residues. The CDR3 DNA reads TGTGCCAGCAGTAGGACGACAGGGGAAGAAGCTTTCTTT. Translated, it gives CASSRTTGEEAFF.

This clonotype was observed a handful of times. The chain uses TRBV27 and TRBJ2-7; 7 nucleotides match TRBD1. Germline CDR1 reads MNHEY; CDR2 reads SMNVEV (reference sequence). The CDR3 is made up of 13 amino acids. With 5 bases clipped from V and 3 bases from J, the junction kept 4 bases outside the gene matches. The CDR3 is CASSRGQHYEQYF. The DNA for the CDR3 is TGTGCCAGCAGTCGGGGACAGCACTACGAGCAGTACTTC.

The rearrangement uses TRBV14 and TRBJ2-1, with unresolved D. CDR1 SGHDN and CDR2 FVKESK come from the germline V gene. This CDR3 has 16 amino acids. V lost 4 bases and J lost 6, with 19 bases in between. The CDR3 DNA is TGTGCCAGCAGCCCGCCCGGCCAGCAGCGTGCCAATGAGCAGTTCTTC. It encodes CASSPPGQQRANEQFF.

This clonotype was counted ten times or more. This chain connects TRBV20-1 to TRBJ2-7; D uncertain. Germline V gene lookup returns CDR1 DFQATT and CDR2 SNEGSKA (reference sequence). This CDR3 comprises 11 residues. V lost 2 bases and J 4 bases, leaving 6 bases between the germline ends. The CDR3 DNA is TGCAGTGCTAGACAAGGTTACGAGCAGTACTTC. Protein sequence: CSARQGYEQYF.

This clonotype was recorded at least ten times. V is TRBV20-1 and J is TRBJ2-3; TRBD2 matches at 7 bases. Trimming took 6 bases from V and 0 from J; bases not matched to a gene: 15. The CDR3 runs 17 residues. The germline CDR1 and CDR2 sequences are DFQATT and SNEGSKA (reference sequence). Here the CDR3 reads CSAPRASGESSTDTQYF. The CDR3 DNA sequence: TGCAGTGCCCCGAGGGCTAGCGGAGAGAGTAGCACAGATACGCAGTATTTT.

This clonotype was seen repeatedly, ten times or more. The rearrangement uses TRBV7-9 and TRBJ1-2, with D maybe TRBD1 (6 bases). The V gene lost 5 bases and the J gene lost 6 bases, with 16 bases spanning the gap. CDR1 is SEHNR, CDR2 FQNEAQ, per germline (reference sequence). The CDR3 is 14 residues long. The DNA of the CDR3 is TGTGCCAGCAGCGCCGGAGGCAGGGGCGATGGCTACACCTTC. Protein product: CASSAGGRGDGYTF. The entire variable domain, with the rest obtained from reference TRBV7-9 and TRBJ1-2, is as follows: DTGVSQNPRHKITKRGQNVTFRCDPISEHNRLYWYRQTLGQGPEFLTYFQNEAQLEKSRLLSDRFSAERPKGSFSTLEIQRTEQGDSAMYLCASSAGGRGDGYTFGSGTRLTVV.

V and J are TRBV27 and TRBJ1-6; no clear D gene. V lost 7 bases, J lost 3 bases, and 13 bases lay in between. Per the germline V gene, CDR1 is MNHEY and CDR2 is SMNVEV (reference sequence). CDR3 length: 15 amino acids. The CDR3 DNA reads TGTGCCAGCATGAACCGGATCTTCTATAATTCACCCCTCCACTTT. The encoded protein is CASMNRIFYNSPLHF.

The CDR3 loop reads CASSRDRGKEETQYF. The CDR3 DNA sequence: TGTGCCAGCAGCCGGGACAGGGGAAAGGAGGAGACCCAGTACTTC. The J gene is TRBJ2-5, the V gene TRBV2; TRBD1 matches at 10 bases. Germline trimming cut 6 bases from V and 5 bases from J; bases unmatched to any gene: 9. The CDR3 has 15 residues. CDR1 and CDR2 (germline): SNHLY, FYNNEI.

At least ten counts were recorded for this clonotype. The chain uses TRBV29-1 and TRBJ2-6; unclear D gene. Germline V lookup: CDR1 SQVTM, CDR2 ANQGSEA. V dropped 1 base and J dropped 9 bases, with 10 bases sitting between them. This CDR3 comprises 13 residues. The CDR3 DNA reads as TGCAGCGTTGAAGCGGGTCCGGTCAACGTCCTGACTTTC. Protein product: CSVEAGPVNVLTF.

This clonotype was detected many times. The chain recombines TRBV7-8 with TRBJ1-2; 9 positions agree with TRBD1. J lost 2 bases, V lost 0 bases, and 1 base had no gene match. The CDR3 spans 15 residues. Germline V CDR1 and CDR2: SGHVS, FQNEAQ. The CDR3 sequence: CASSLAQGANYGYTF. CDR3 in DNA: TGTGCCAGCAGCTTAGCACAGGGGGCCAACTATGGCTACACCTTC.

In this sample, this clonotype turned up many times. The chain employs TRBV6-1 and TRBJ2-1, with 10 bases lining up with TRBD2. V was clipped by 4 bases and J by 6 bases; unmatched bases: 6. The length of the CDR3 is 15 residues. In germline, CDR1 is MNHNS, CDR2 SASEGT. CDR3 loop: CASSGGLASPNEQFF. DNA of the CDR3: TGTGCCAGCAGTGGGGGACTAGCGAGCCCCAATGAGCAGTTCTTC.

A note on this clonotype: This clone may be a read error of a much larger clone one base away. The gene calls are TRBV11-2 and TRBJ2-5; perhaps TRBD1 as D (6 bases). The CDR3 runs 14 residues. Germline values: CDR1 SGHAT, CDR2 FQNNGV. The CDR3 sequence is CASSSDRYQGTQYF. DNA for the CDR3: TGTGCCAGCAGCTCCGACAGGTACCAAGGGACCCAGTACTTC.

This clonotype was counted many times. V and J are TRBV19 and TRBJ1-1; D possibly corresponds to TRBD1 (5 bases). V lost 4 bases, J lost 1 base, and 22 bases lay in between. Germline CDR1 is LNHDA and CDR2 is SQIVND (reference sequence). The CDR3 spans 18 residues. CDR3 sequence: CASSTRPGERISNTEAFF. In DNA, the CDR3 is TGTGCCAGTAGTACACGTCCGGGGGAAAGGATATCGAACACTGAAGCTTTCTTT.

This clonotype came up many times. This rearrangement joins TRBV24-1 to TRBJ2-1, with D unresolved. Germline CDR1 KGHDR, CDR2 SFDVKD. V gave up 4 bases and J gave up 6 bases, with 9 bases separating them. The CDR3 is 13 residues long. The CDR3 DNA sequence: TGTGCCACCAGTGACTCTAACTCCAATGAGCAGTTCTTC. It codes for CATSDSNSNEQFF.

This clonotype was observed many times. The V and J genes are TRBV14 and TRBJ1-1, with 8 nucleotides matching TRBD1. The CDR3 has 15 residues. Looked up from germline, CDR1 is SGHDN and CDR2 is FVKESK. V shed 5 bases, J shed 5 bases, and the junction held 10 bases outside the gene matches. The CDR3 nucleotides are TGTGCCAGCAGCAAGCGGACAGGGTATAGGACTGAAGCTTTCTTT. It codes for CASSKRTGYRTEAFF.

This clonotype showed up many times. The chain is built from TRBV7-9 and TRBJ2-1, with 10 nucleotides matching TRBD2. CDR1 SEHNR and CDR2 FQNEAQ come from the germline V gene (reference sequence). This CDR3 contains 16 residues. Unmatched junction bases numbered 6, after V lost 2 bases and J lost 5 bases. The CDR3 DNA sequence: TGTGCCAGCAGCTTACTGTTTGGGACTAGCGACAATGAGCAGTTCTTC. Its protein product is CASSLLFGTSDNEQFF.

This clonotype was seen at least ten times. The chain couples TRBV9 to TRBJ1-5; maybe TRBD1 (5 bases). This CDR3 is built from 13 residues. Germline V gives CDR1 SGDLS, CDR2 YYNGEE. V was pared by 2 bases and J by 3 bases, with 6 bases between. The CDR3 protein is CASSVGVNQPQHF. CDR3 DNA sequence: TGTGCCAGCAGCGTGGGGGTCAATCAGCCCCAGCATTTT.

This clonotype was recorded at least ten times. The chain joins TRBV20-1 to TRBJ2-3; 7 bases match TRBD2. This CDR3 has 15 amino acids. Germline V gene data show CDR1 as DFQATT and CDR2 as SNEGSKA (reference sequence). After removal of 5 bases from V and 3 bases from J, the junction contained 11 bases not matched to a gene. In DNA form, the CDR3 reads TGCAGTGCTGGCGGACTAGAATATGGGACAGATACGCAGTATTTT. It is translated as CSAGGLEYGTDTQYF.

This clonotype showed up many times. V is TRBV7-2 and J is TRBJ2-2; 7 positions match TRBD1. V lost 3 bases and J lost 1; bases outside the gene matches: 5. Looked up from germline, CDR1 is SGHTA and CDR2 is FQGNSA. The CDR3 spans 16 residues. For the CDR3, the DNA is TGTGCCAGCAGCTTCAGGGGGAAGGGGAACACCGGGGAGCTGTTTTTT. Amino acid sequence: CASSFRGKGNTGELFF.

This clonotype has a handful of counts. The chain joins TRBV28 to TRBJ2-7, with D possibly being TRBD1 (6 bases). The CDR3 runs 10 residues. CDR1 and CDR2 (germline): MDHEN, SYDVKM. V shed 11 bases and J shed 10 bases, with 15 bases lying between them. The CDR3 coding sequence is TGTGCCTCCCGGGACATGAAACAGTACTTC. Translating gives CASRDMKQYF.

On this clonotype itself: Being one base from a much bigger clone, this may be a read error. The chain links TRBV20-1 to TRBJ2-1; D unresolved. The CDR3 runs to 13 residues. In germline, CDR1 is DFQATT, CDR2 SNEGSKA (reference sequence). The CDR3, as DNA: TGCAGTGCTTTAGACCCTTTCCACAATGAGCAGCTCTTC. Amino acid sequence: CSALDPFHNEQLF.

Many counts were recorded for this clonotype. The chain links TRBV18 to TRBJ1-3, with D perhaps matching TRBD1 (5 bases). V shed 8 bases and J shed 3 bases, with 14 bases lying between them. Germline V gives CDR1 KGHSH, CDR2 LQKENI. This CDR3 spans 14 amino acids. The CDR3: CASAQGSGGNTIYF. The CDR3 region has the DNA TGTGCCAGCGCCCAGGGAAGCGGTGGAAACACCATATATTTT.